The 14 T cell receptor beta chains below were found in one sample sequenced in a study of T cell responses to AZD1222 COVID-19 vaccine (dated by TCRdb to about 2021). Libraries were built with the immunoSEQ multiplex PCR assay. TCRdb stores this immuneACCESS table with in-frame sequences only. Part of the clones is absent; in the studies checked, under half of the shortfall reflects unresolved V genes, and no reason is known for the rest. For this sample the table gives about 270,000 clones, of which 90% to 95% were detected only once. The biggest ten clones account for around 0.6% of the sample. The time point tag for this specimen amounts to: about 28 days (+/-7) after the second vaccine dose. The specimen was peripheral blood, collected 28 days after the second AZD1222 dose. These TCRs come from an adult who received the AZD1222 COVID-19 vaccine.

The chain couples TRBV4-2 to TRBJ1-5; 12 nucleotides align to TRBD1. Unmatched junction bases numbered 12, after V lost 2 bases and J lost 4 bases. The CDR3 is 19 residues long. Germline V gene sequence: CDR1 LGHNA, CDR2 YNFKEQ. CDR3 amino acids: CASSQNPRDRGRWNQPQHF. DNA for the CDR3: TGTGCCAGCAGCCAAAATCCCCGGGACAGGGGGCGTTGGAATCAGCCCCAGCATTTT.

The genes are TRBV3-1 (or the pseudogene TRBV3-2) and TRBJ1-1; D call uncertain. Trimming removed 4 bases from V and 1 base from J, with 7 bases in between. There are 13 residues in the CDR3. Germline CDR1 reads LGHDT; CDR2 reads YNNKEL (reference sequence). CDR3 in DNA: TGTGCCAGCAGCCCCCGGTCGAACACTGAAGCTTTCTTT. Amino acids: CASSPRSNTEAFF.

CDR3 sequence: CASSRLAVEQYF. CDR3 nucleotide sequence: TGTGCCAGCAGTAGGCTCGCGGTCGAGCAGTACTTC. The chain has TRBV2 and TRBJ2-7; D not resolved. The CDR3 is 12 residues long. V lost 5 bases and J lost 6, with 11 bases in between. CDR1 SNHLY and CDR2 FYNNEI come from the germline V gene.

The chain links TRBV28 to TRBJ1-5, with a possible D match to TRBD1 (5 bases). CDR3 length equals 14 residues. V lost 2 bases to trimming and J lost 5 bases, with 10 bases between them. The germline V gene has CDR1 MDHEN and CDR2 SYDVKM. In DNA form, the CDR3 reads TGTGCCAGCAGTTTACCCGACAGCTATCAGCCCCAGCATTTT. This codes for CASSLPDSYQPQHF.

The V and J genes are TRBV7-3 and TRBJ2-2, with D perhaps matching TRBD1 (6 bases). The CDR3 sequence is 14 residues long. Trimming removed 1 base from V and 4 bases from J, with 7 bases in between. Looked up from germline, CDR1 is SGHTA and CDR2 is FQGTGA. In nucleotides, the CDR3 is TGTGCCAGCAGCTTAATAGGGGGCACCGGGGAGCTGTTTTTT. This translates into CASSLIGGTGELFF.

The chain couples TRBV19 to TRBJ1-2, with TRBD1 matching over 8 bases. CDR1 is LNHDA, CDR2 SQIVND, per germline (reference sequence). The CDR3 has 16 residues. J gave up 4 bases and V 7 bases, and 14 bases lay outside the gene matches. The CDR3 reads CASIPGGRGLGYGYTF. CDR3 bases: TGTGCCAGTATCCCTGGAGGCAGGGGGCTGGGCTATGGCTACACCTTC. Based on the CDR3 plus reference TRBV19 and TRBJ1-2, the full variable domain is DGGITQSPKYLFRKEGQNVTLSCEQNLNHDAMYWYRQDPGQGLRLIYYSQIVNDFQKGDIAEGYSVSREKKESFPLTVTSAQKNPTAFYLCASIPGGRGLGYGYTFGSGTRLTVV.

J is TRBJ1-5 and V is TRBV30, with 7 bases matching TRBD1. The CDR3 length is 14 residues. Germline CDR1 is GTSNPN and CDR2 is SVGIG (reference sequence). The J segment lost 6 bases and the V segment lost 2 bases, leaving 7 bases of the junction unmatched. The CDR3 loop is CAWSTATGSQPQHF. The CDR3 DNA follows: TGTGCCTGGAGTACGGCGACAGGGAGTCAGCCCCAGCATTTT.

The CDR3 bases are TGTGCCAGCTCGGAGGGACAGGGGAACAATCAGCCCCAGCATTTT. It translates to CASSEGQGNNQPQHF. The chain uses TRBV18 and TRBJ1-5, with 10 bases that match TRBD1. Per germline, CDR1 KGHSH and CDR2 LQKENI. J lost 3 bases, V lost 6 bases, and 5 bases had no gene match. The CDR3 runs to 15 residues. The variable domain in full, completed from reference TRBV18 and TRBJ1-5, reads NAGVMQNPRHLVRRRGQEARLRCSPMKGHSHVYWYRQLPEEGLKFMVYLQKENIIDESGMPKERFSAEFPKEGPSILRIQQVVRGDSAAYFCASSEGQGNNQPQHFGDGTRLSIL.

V and J are TRBV6-5 and TRBJ2-7, with D maybe TRBD2 (6 bases). The CDR3 has 14 amino acids. Between the trimmed V and J ends, which lost 7 bases and 6 bases, there was a span of 19 bases. In germline, CDR1 is MNHEY, CDR2 SVGAGI. As DNA, the CDR3 is TGTGCCAGCAAAGGCGGGGACCTTTTGAGCGAGCAGTACTTC. It yields the protein CASKGGDLLSEQYF.

The genes are TRBV7-2 and TRBJ2-3; D is uncertain. Germline V gives CDR1 SGHTA, CDR2 FQGNSA. The CDR3 runs to 13 residues. Trimming left V 1 base short and J 2 bases short, with 4 bases between. The CDR3 protein is CASSLGHTDTQYF. DNA of the CDR3: TGTGCCAGCAGCTTAGGACACACAGATACGCAGTATTTT.

J is TRBJ2-7 and V is TRBV5-1; the match to TRBD2 covers 8 bases. This CDR3 comprises 15 residues. The germline gives CDR1 SGHRS, CDR2 YFSETQ. With V trimmed by 5 bases and J by 4 bases, 11 bases remained unmatched. CDR3 protein: CASRATGGPGYEQYF. CDR3 nucleotide sequence: TGCGCCAGCAGGGCCACGGGAGGGCCTGGATACGAGCAGTACTTC.

The rearrangement links TRBV5-1 to TRBJ2-2; 9 bases align to TRBD2. J was trimmed by 5 bases and V by 0 bases; bases with no gene match: 8. The CDR3 extends over 17 amino acids. Germline CDR1 and CDR2: SGHRS and YFSETQ. CDR3 in amino acids: CASSLGALAGHTGELFF. The CDR3 DNA reads as TGCGCCAGCAGCTTGGGCGCCCTAGCGGGGCATACCGGGGAGCTGTTTTTT.

The rearrangement joins TRBV2 to TRBJ1-3; D gene uncertain. Germline CDR1 SNHLY, CDR2 FYNNEI. The CDR3 covers 14 residues. V was shortened by 3 bases and J by 8 bases, with 14 bases between the two germline ends. The DNA for the CDR3 is TGTGCCAGCAGTGAGAGGCAGGCGTCGGACACCATATATTTT. Residues: CASSERQASDTIYF. The full variable domain, completed using reference TRBV2 and TRBJ1-3, is EPEVTQTPSHQVTQMGQEVILRCVPISNHLYFYWYRQILGQKVEFLVSFYNNEISEKSEIFDDQFSVERPDGSNFTLKIRSTKLEDSAMYFCASSERQASDTIYFGEGSWLTVV.

The rearrangement links TRBV7-2 to TRBJ2-7, with D unclear. This CDR3 is built from 14 residues. The germline V gene has CDR1 SGHTA and CDR2 FQGNSA. V was shortened by 4 bases and J by 4 bases, with 14 bases between the two germline ends. The chain's CDR3 is CASSYLTAGYEQYF. CDR3 sequence (DNA): TGTGCCAGCAGCTATCTGACCGCTGGGTACGAGCAGTACTTC. The variable domain in full, with the rest retrieved from reference TRBV7-2 and TRBJ2-7, is GAGVSQSPSNKVTEKGKDVELRCDPISGHTALYWYRQSLGQGLEFLIYFQGNSAPDKSGLPSDRFSAERTGGSVSTLTIQRTQQEDSAVYLCASSYLTAGYEQYFGPGTRLTVT.